The rows below give T cell receptor beta chains drawn from one sample of a study of OX40 agonist ivuxolimab in advanced cancers. Using immunoSEQ multiplex PCR, the repertoire was profiled, and TCRdb retains in-frame clones only, with some absent. Altogether more than 60,000 clones are present, about 88% being singletons, with the ten largest covering 0.8% to 1%. The input for sequencing was CD4+ or CD8+ T cells sorted from blood, taken in a trial of the OX40 agonist ivuxolimab. Receptor source: an adult with an advanced solid tumor such as melanoma, head and neck, liver or kidney cancer. Each CDR3 is given with its conserved first and last residue. The D gene is left open where the match is weak. The listing skips clone size in some rows; elsewhere it reads once, few, many or a size class.

v_gene	len	j_gene	abundance	d_gene	CDR3nt	CDR3aa
TRBV21-1	14	TRBJ1-4	NA	NA	TGTGCCAGCAGCCCAGGGGTTGGGGGTGAAAAACTGTTTTTT	CASSPGVGGEKLFF
TRBV6-5	15	TRBJ2-7	NA	TRBD2	TGTGCCAGCAACCCGACTAGCGGGAGTATCTACGAGCAGTACTTC	CASNPTSGSIYEQYF
TRBV18	12	TRBJ2-7	NA	NA	TGTGCCAGCTCACCGGAGGGGTACGAGCAGTACTTC	CASSPEGYEQYF
TRBV6-1	12	TRBJ2-5	NA	TRBD2	TGTGCCAGCACTCACGGGGGGGAGACCCAGTACTTC	CASTHGGETQYF
TRBV6-6	14	TRBJ1-5	once	NA	TGTGCCAGCAGAGGGGTGGGGGCCGGTCAGCCCCAGCATTTT	CASRGVGAGQPQHF
TRBV4-1	14	TRBJ2-5	NA	NA	TGCGCCAGCAGAAAGGGGGGAGTGGGGGAGACCCAGTACTTC	CASRKGGVGETQYF
TRBV27	16	TRBJ2-4	NA	TRBD2	TGTGCCAGCAGTTTATCACTAGCGTTTGCCAAAAACATTCAGTACTTC	CASSLSLAFAKNIQYF
TRBV7-6	14	TRBJ2-7	NA	NA	TGTGCCAGCAGCTTGGCAGGGCCTTCCTACGAGCAGTACTTC	CASSLAGPSYEQYF
TRBV7-9	16	TRBJ2-3	NA	NA	TGTGCCAGCAGCCCGCATTTCAGGGAATCCACAGATACGCAGTATTTT	CASSPHFRESTDTQYF
TRBV6-1	16	TRBJ1-2	NA	NA	TGTGCCAGCAGTGCCGCCTCGAATGGACGGAACTATGGCTACACCTTC	CASSAASNGRNYGYTF
TRBV6-1	12	TRBJ2-3	NA	NA	TGTGCCAGCAGTGATGGGACTTATACGCAGTATTTT	CASSDGTYTQYF
TRBV4-3	14	TRBJ2-2	NA	NA	TGCGCCAGCAGCTTCACCTCGAACACCGGGGAGCTGTTTTTT	CASSFTSNTGELFF
TRBV4-1	14	TRBJ1-1	NA	NA	TGCGCCAGCAGCCAAGTAGGCACCATACTTGGGGCTTTCTTT	CASSQVGTILGAFF